A selection of T cell receptor beta chains follows, all from one sample in a study of T cells in Graves' hyperthyroidism and ophthalmopathy. One entry per CDR3 protein results from TCRdb running MiXCR on the multiplex PCR reads. The sample carries about 400,000 distinct CDR3 sequences, under 15% recorded once. Sequencing was done on a sample of blood. The receptors here all came from a woman aged 25-40 years with Graves' hyperthyroidism. Both conserved end residues are part of each CDR3. D genes are given only for firm matches. Clone size is not always given. Where it is, it says once, few, many or a class for expanded clones.

>TRBJ2-3|many|-|TRBV18
TGTGCCAGCTCACCAGAGGGTTTGACAGATACGCAGTATTTT
CASSPEGLTDTQYF
>TRBJ1-1|few|-|TRBV19
TGTGCCAGTAGTATAGATCGGACCAACACTGAAGCTTTCTTT
CASSIDRTNTEAFF
>TRBJ2-7|many|-|TRBV3-1
TGTGCCAGCAGCCAAGGATACGGGACAACCTACGAGCAGTACTTC
CASSQGYGTTYEQYF
>TRBJ2-1|few|-|TRBV29-1
TGCAGCGTTGCAGAGGTCAAGGGGGAGCAGTTCTTC
CSVAEVKGEQFF
>TRBJ2-4|many|-|TRBV11-2
TGTGCCAGCAGCTTAGATGTTCGGAACATTCAGTACTTC
CASSLDVRNIQYF
>TRBJ2-1|-|-|TRBV24-1
TGTGCCACCAGTGACCGACCGGGGTATGAGCAGTTCTTC
CATSDRPGYEQFF
>TRBJ2-5|-|TRBD2|TRBV29-1
TGCAGCGTTATGCTAGCGGGACTTCAAGAGACCCAGTACTTC
CSVMLAGLQETQYF
>TRBJ2-1|-|TRBD2|TRBV5-1
TGCGCCAGCAGCTTGCAACTAGCGGGGGAGGGTGAGCAGTTCTTC
CASSLQLAGEGEQFF
>TRBJ2-3|few|-|TRBV6-1
TGTGCCAGCACCCGTGACGTGGGGGGCACAGATACGCAGTATTTT
CASTRDVGGTDTQYF
>TRBJ1-1|many|-|TRBV30
TGTGCCTGGCTGGATGGGGTCGGCGCTGAAGCTTTCTTT
CAWLDGVGAEAFF
>TRBJ2-3|many|TRBD2|TRBV28
TGTGCCAGCAGTTTACGGCTAGCGGGTAGAGATACGCAGTATTTT
CASSLRLAGRDTQYF
>TRBJ2-1|few|-|TRBV3-1
TGTGCCAGCAGCCAAGATCCACTTGGCGGGACAACCTACAATGAGCAGTTCTTC
CASSQDPLGGTTYNEQFF
>TRBJ1-2|once|TRBD1|TRBV2
TGTGCCAGCAGTCGGACAGGACCCTATGGCTACACCTTC
CASSRTGPYGYTF
>TRBJ2-1|-|TRBD2|TRBV9
TGTGCCAGCAGCGTAGAGGCGGGAGTTTACAATGAGCAGTTCTTC
CASSVEAGVYNEQFF
>TRBJ2-1|many|-|TRBV20-1
TGCAGTGCTAGAGACACCTCTTTCGGGAGCTCCTACAATGAGCAGTTCTTC
CSARDTSFGSSYNEQFF
>TRBJ2-2|-|-|TRBV30
TGTGCCTGGACCGAAGAGATAGTTAACACCGGGGAGCTGTTTTTT
CAWTEEIVNTGELFF
>TRBJ2-4|-|TRBD2|TRBV4-1
TGCGCCAGCAGCCATCTAGCGGGAATAGCCAAAAACATTCAGTACTTC
CASSHLAGIAKNIQYF